Only a few counts were recorded for the clone carrying this T cell receptor beta chain. Antigen: not known. Method: immunoSEQ multiplex PCR; TCRdb's copy keeps in-frame clones and lacks some. In the table there are about 600,000 clones, 97% of which are singletons. The CDR3 sequence is 13 residues long. Germline V CDR1 and CDR2: SGDLS, YYNGEE. Deletions cut 1 base from V and 1 base from J, with 5 bases between. This entry comes from a study of shared clonotypes between healthy human individuals. General study points: Only blood underwent sampling, and tissue repertoires likely differ.

The chain has TRBV9 and TRBJ1-1; no clear D gene. Material for sequencing was naive CD4+ T cells sorted from blood. Subset noted: CD45RA+ positively selected. The receptor was derived from a woman aged 30 to 39 in good health. The CDR3 nucleotides read TGTGCCAGCAGCGTATACAAGAACACTGAAGCTTTCTTT. Its translation is CASSVYKNTEAFF.